The 32 T cell receptor beta chains below all came from one sample that was sequenced in a study of PD-1 blockade in classical Hodgkin lymphoma. There was relapse after autologous stem cell transplantation in every patient, and there was variation in brentuximab vedotin exposure. Only in-frame clones appear in the TCRdb table, and some are missing; sequencing was by immunoSEQ multiplex PCR. The table includes 40,000 to 45,000 clones, about three quarters detected once. The sample in question was peripheral blood mononuclear cells (PBMCs), obtained at baseline. These receptors came from a human donor with classical Hodgkin lymphoma.

This chain connects TRBV27 to TRBJ2-3, with D perhaps matching TRBD1 (5 bases). CDR3 length equals 18 residues. Germline V gene data show CDR1 as MNHEY and CDR2 as SMNVEV (reference sequence). The V gene lost 5 bases and the J gene lost 0 bases, with 21 bases spanning the gap. CDR3 in amino acids: CASSPYPPDSASTDTQYF. CDR3 nucleotides: TGTGCCAGCAGTCCTTACCCGCCCGACAGCGCTAGCACAGATACGCAGTATTTT.

The gene calls are TRBV19 and TRBJ2-3; D not resolved. The V end lost 6 bases, the J end lost 6 bases, and 13 bases lay between the germline ends. The CDR3 has 13 residues. CDR1 LNHDA and CDR2 SQIVND come from the germline V gene (reference sequence). The DNA for the CDR3 is TGTGCCAGTAGGAGGACGATACTGGATACGCAGTATTTT. Translating it yields CASRRTILDTQYF.

This clone was counted only a few times. The rearrangement joins TRBV7-2 to TRBJ2-1; the D gene is possibly TRBD2 (5 bases). Germline V gene data show CDR1 as SGHTA and CDR2 as FQGNSA. V lost 3 bases to trimming and J lost 3 bases, with 12 bases between them. This CDR3 spans 15 amino acids. The CDR3 bases are TGTGCCAGCAGCTTCGGGCTGGGAGTCTACAATGAGCAGTTCTTC. Its protein is CASSFGLGVYNEQFF.

V gene TRBV7-8 combines with J gene TRBJ2-7; D is undetermined. The CDR3 runs to 14 residues. The V gene's germline CDR1 is SGHVS and CDR2 FQNEAQ. Deletions cut 2 bases from V and 2 bases from J, with 10 bases between. The CDR3 DNA is TGTGCCAGCAGCTTAAGGGCAGGACCCTACGAGCAGTACTTC. It specifies CASSLRAGPYEQYF.

V gene TRBV5-5 combines with J gene TRBJ2-1; a possible D gene is TRBD2 (5 bases). The V gene lost 0 bases and the J gene lost 10 bases, with 14 bases spanning the gap. The length of the CDR3 is 14 residues. CDR1 is SGHKS, CDR2 YYEKEE, per germline (reference sequence). The CDR3 region has the DNA TGTGCCAGCAGCTTGGCAGGACCCTCGGGGGAGCAGTTCTTC. This sequence encodes CASSLAGPSGEQFF.

The genes are TRBV16 and TRBJ1-2; D unclear. V lost 0 bases to trimming and J lost 6 bases, with 11 bases between them. Germline CDR1 KGHSY, CDR2 FQNENV. This CDR3 is built from 14 residues. The CDR3 nucleotides are TGTGCCAGCAGCCAATCGATTACGGGTCATGGCTACACCTTC. Its protein is CASSQSITGHGYTF.

The rearrangement joins TRBV29-1 to TRBJ2-2; 10 bases match TRBD1. The V gene end was trimmed by 2 bases and the J gene end by 4 bases; junction bases not matched to a gene: 7. Germline V gene data show CDR1 as SQVTM and CDR2 as ANQGSEA. CDR3 length: 16 amino acids. The CDR3 DNA reads as TGCAGCGTTGAAAGACAGGGGGCGCTTGGCACCGGGGAGCTGTTTTTT. Encoded protein: CSVERQGALGTGELFF.

This clone was observed a few times. The gene calls are TRBV27 and TRBJ1-6, with 9 positions matching TRBD1. The V gene end was trimmed by 0 bases and the J gene end by 6 bases; junction bases not matched to a gene: 9. This CDR3 contains 18 residues. Germline lookup yields CDR1 MNHEY and CDR2 SMNVEV (reference sequence). Here the CDR3 reads CASSLSMGGTGRNSPLHF. CDR3 in DNA: TGTGCCAGCAGTTTATCGATGGGGGGGACAGGGCGTAATTCACCCCTCCACTTT.

This clone was seen a handful of times. The rearrangement joins TRBV7-8 to TRBJ2-2; maybe TRBD2 (6 bases). Per the germline V gene, CDR1 is SGHVS and CDR2 is FQNEAQ. The V end was cut by 0 bases, the J end by 1 base, with 18 bases between. The CDR3 sequence is 19 residues long. The CDR3 region is CASSLARWARGRNTGELFF. CDR3 bases: TGTGCCAGCAGCTTAGCAAGGTGGGCGCGGGGCCGGAACACCGGGGAGCTGTTTTTT.

The rearrangement uses TRBV27 and TRBJ2-3; a weak D match, TRBD1 (5 bases). The V gene lost 1 base and the J gene lost 5 bases, with 10 bases spanning the gap. The germline gives CDR1 MNHEY, CDR2 SMNVEV (reference sequence). The CDR3 length is 14 residues. The CDR3 loop is CASSLLTDKDTQYF. The CDR3 nucleotides are TGTGCCAGCAGTTTATTGACAGATAAAGATACGCAGTATTTT.

This clone was seen just once. This chain joins TRBV19 and TRBJ2-2; 13 bases are a match to TRBD2. After removal of 8 bases from V and 4 bases from J, the junction contained 4 bases not matched to a gene. This CDR3 has 15 amino acids. Per germline, CDR1 LNHDA and CDR2 SQIVND (reference sequence). This CDR3 reads CASWTSGGSTGELFF. The CDR3 bases are TGTGCCAGTTGGACTAGCGGGGGAAGCACCGGGGAGCTGTTTTTT.

This clone is labeled medium-sized (0.01 to 0.1%). The chain uses TRBV2 and TRBJ1-5; the D is unclear. The germline V and J ends were trimmed by 8 bases and 6 bases, with 11 bases remaining between them. This CDR3 has 12 amino acids. CDR1 SNHLY and CDR2 FYNNEI come from the germline V gene. As DNA, the CDR3 is TGTGCCAGCCAGGAGGGAGTTCAGCCCCAGCATTTT. This gives the protein CASQEGVQPQHF.

V usage is TRBV5-1 and J usage is TRBJ2-5; D is undetermined. CDR3 size: 15 residues. Germline values: CDR1 SGHRS, CDR2 YFSETQ. The ends were cut back, 1 base at V and 1 base at J, with 11 bases in the middle. The CDR3 DNA is TGCGCCAGCAGCTTGAGCTCGTACCCCCAAGAGACCCAGTACTTC. Translated, it gives CASSLSSYPQETQYF.

This chain uses TRBV5-6 with TRBJ2-2; 8 bases are shared with TRBD1. Per germline, CDR1 SGHDT and CDR2 YYEEEE. CDR3 length: 16 amino acids. Trimming took 2 bases from V and 5 from J; bases not matched to a gene: 8. The chain's CDR3 is CASSLDGQGITGELFF. The DNA for the CDR3 is TGTGCCAGCAGCTTAGATGGACAGGGAATTACCGGGGAGCTGTTTTTT.

The gene calls are TRBV7-9 and TRBJ2-7; 9 nucleotides agree with TRBD1. The J segment lost 6 bases and the V segment lost 5 bases, leaving 11 bases of the junction unmatched. Looked up from germline, CDR1 is SEHNR and CDR2 is FQNEAQ (reference sequence). The CDR3 has 15 amino acids. The CDR3 protein is CASSGDRGFFGEQYF. CDR3 nucleotides: TGTGCCAGCAGCGGTGACAGGGGGTTCTTCGGCGAGCAGTACTTC.

The genes are TRBV12-5 and TRBJ2-7; 9 bases are shared with TRBD2. With 1 base clipped from V and 2 bases from J, the junction kept 6 bases outside the gene matches. The CDR3 covers 16 residues. Germline CDR1 is LGHNT and CDR2 is FRNRAP. For the CDR3, the DNA is TGTGCTAGTGGTTTGGAAAGCGGGGGGTTCCCCTACGAGCAGTACTTC. This sequence encodes CASGLESGGFPYEQYF.

The rearrangement links TRBV4-3 to TRBJ2-6; D is ambiguous. The CDR3 has 13 residues. Germline V lookup: CDR1 LGHNA, CDR2 YSLEER. The V end was cut by 4 bases, the J end by 1 base, with 2 bases between. DNA of the CDR3: TGCGCCAGCAGCCCATCTGGGGCCAACGTCCTGACTTTC. Its protein product is CASSPSGANVLTF.

This clone has a count of ten or more. The chain links TRBV5-4 to TRBJ1-2; 12 nucleotides match TRBD1. Trimming at V came to 4 bases and at J to 7 bases, leaving 5 bases not matched to a gene. This CDR3 is 14 amino acids long. CDR1 is SGHNT and CDR2 is YYREEE in the germline V gene (reference sequence). The CDR3 reads CASSRGTGGFGYTF. The CDR3 region has the DNA TGTGCCAGCAGCCGGGGGACAGGGGGCTTTGGCTACACCTTC.

This clone came up a few times. The chain joins TRBV5-1 to TRBJ1-2, with a possible D match to TRBD1 (5 bases). The CDR3 totals 14 residues. Trimming shortened V by 7 bases and J by 6 bases, and 19 bases separated the two germline ends. Germline CDR1 reads SGHRS; CDR2 reads YFSETQ. This CDR3 is CASAQQSLQDGYTF. The CDR3 DNA sequence: TGCGCCAGCGCCCAACAAAGTCTACAGGATGGCTACACCTTC.

This chain connects TRBV10-3 to TRBJ2-7, with D maybe TRBD1 (5 bases). Germline lookup yields CDR1 ENHRY and CDR2 SYGVKD. This CDR3 has 14 amino acids. V lost 4 bases and J 3 bases, leaving 13 bases between the germline ends. The CDR3 loop reads CAISVDTSLYEQYF. CDR3 sequence (DNA): TGTGCCATCAGTGTGGACACATCTCTCTACGAGCAGTACTTC.

This sequence joins TRBV6-5 and TRBJ1-3, with D possibly TRBD1 on 6 matching bases. This CDR3 spans 15 amino acids. Trimming cost V 2 bases and J 4 bases, with 12 bases left between them. CDR1 and CDR2 (germline): MNHEY, SVGAGI. Here the CDR3 DNA reads TGTGCCAGCAGTTACGAGGCAGGGGAGGGAAACACCATATATTTT. The encoded protein is CASSYEAGEGNTIYF.

The chain has TRBV9 and TRBJ2-2; tentative D call: TRBD2 (7 bases). The CDR3 covers 16 residues. The germline V and J ends were trimmed by 3 bases and 4 bases, with 16 bases remaining between them. Germline loops: CDR1 SGDLS, CDR2 YYNGEE. The CDR3 sequence is CASSGGGGLATGELFF. CDR3 bases: TGTGCCAGCAGCGGAGGGGGAGGGTTGGCCACCGGGGAGCTGTTTTTT.

This clone appeared a single time. The chain uses TRBV6-5 and TRBJ2-7; D may be TRBD1 (6 bases). This CDR3 comprises 13 residues. Per germline, CDR1 MNHEY and CDR2 SVGAGI. V was cut by 6 bases and J by 6 bases, with 15 bases left in between. CDR3 residues: CASSSQSGVEQYF. CDR3 in DNA: TGTGCCAGCAGCTCTCAATCAGGGGTCGAGCAGTACTTC.

This chain connects TRBV4-1 to TRBJ2-5; D might be TRBD2 (5 bases). Trimming pared 0 bases from V and 3 bases from J, leaving 14 bases between. CDR3 length: 16 amino acids. Germline V CDR1 and CDR2: MGHRA, YSYEKL. The CDR3: CASSQDFDGLEETQYF. CDR3 sequence (DNA): TGCGCCAGCAGCCAAGATTTTGACGGACTGGAAGAGACCCAGTACTTC.

This chain uses TRBV11-2 with TRBJ2-3, with D unclear. This CDR3 spans 16 amino acids. Looked up from germline, CDR1 is SGHAT and CDR2 is FQNNGV. V was clipped by 2 bases and J by 1 base, with 13 bases between them. This CDR3 reads CASSLSRRGRTDTQYF. DNA for the CDR3: TGTGCCAGCAGCTTATCACGTCGCGGACGCACAGATACGCAGTATTTT.

This chain links TRBV5-1 with TRBJ2-5, with TRBD2 matching 11 bases. The length of the CDR3 is 15 residues. The germline V gene encodes CDR1 SGHRS and CDR2 YFSETQ. J lost 1 base, V lost 4 bases, and 3 bases had no gene match. The CDR3 region has the DNA TGCGCCAGCAGCCGAGGGACTAGCGGCCAAGAGACCCAGTACTTC. Amino acids: CASSRGTSGQETQYF.

The gene calls are TRBV6-4 and TRBJ2-4, with 10 bases fitting TRBD1. This CDR3 contains 19 residues. After removal of 8 bases from V and 0 bases from J, the junction contained 16 bases not matched to a gene. Looked up from germline, CDR1 is MRHNA and CDR2 is SNTAGT. In DNA form, the CDR3 reads TGTGCCAGCTCCGGATCCGGGACAGGGGATCCCCTAGCCAAAAACATTCAGTACTTC. It codes for CASSGSGTGDPLAKNIQYF.

V is TRBV11-2 and J is TRBJ2-1; possibly TRBD1 or TRBD2 for D (6 bases each). CDR1 is SGHAT, CDR2 FQNNGV, per germline. CDR3 length: 16 residues. V was cut by 5 bases and J by 5 bases, with 19 bases left in between. For the CDR3, the DNA is TGTGCCAGCAGCCCCCAGGGTGGGGGGCTGGACAATGAGCAGTTCTTC. The encoded protein is CASSPQGGGLDNEQFF.

The chain carries TRBV5-1 and TRBJ2-2, with a possible D match to TRBD2 (5 bases). Trimming took off 0 bases at V and 4 bases at J, with 13 bases between the two ends. Germline CDR1 SGHRS, CDR2 YFSETQ. This CDR3 spans 16 amino acids. The CDR3 loop is CASSLGIASSTGELFF. The CDR3 nucleotides read TGCGCCAGCAGCTTGGGGATAGCGTCGAGCACCGGGGAGCTGTTTTTT.

About this clone itself: It may be a read error: a sequence one base away is much more abundant. The chain uses TRBV15 and TRBJ1-5; TRBD1 matches 7 bases. Trimming removed 4 bases from V and 2 bases from J; junction bases left unmatched: 5. This CDR3 comprises 15 residues. Germline-derived CDR1 and CDR2 are LNHNV and YYDKDF (reference sequence). The CDR3 spells CATSTDRDGNQPQHF. As DNA, the CDR3 is TGTGCCACCAGCACTGACAGGGACGGCAATCAGCCCCAGCATTTT.

The rearrangement uses TRBV5-1 and TRBJ1-2; D remains ambiguous. The germline gives CDR1 SGHRS, CDR2 YFSETQ. V dropped 3 bases and J dropped 1 base, with 4 bases sitting between them. The CDR3 consists of 12 residues. Here the CDR3 reads CASSWGNYGYTF. CDR3 DNA: TGCGCCAGCAGCTGGGGTAACTATGGCTACACCTTC.

This clone came up a few times. The chain combines TRBV19 with TRBJ1-5; 7 positions match TRBD1. This CDR3 has 15 residues. From germline, CDR1 is LNHDA and CDR2 SQIVND (reference sequence). The V and J ends lost 8 bases and 0 bases, in that order; junction bases with no gene match: 7. The CDR3 coding sequence is TGTGCCAGTGGACAGGCTTTCCATAGCAATCAGCCCCAGCATTTT. Its translation: CASGQAFHSNQPQHF.